A selection of T cell receptor beta chains follows, all from one sample in a study of PD-1 blockade in classical Hodgkin lymphoma. Method: immunoSEQ multiplex PCR; TCRdb's copy keeps in-frame clones and lacks some. This sample has 20,000 to 30,000 clones; about 89% occur once, and the top ten carry 0.5% to 0.55%. Sequencing used CD4+ T cells from blood. The receptors originated from a human donor with classical Hodgkin lymphoma. Both conserved end residues are part of each CDR3. A D gene is named only where the DNA matches it firmly. Clone size is given for some rows only: seen once, a few or many times, or a class if the clone is expanded.

DNA: TGTGCCAGCAGCGCCGGGACAGGGGTCAGGCGGAATCAGCCCCAGCATTTT
CDR3: CASSAGTGVRRNQPQHF
D: TRBD1
size: NA
V: TRBV5-6
J: TRBJ1-5

DNA: TGTGCCAGCAGTGGGATCGGACAGGGCGGTGAGACCCAGTACTTC
CDR3: CASSGIGQGGETQYF
D: TRBD1
size: once
V: TRBV6-6
J: TRBJ2-5

DNA: TGTGCCAGTAGTGACGCCGGGACAGGGGTTAACACTGAAGCTTTCTTT
CDR3: CASSDAGTGVNTEAFF
D: TRBD1
size: NA
V: TRBV19
J: TRBJ1-1

DNA: TGCGCCAGCAGCCTAGACAGGGGGCGCGCACCCCTCCACTTT
CDR3: CASSLDRGRAPLHF
D: TRBD1
size: NA
V: TRBV23-1
J: TRBJ1-6

DNA: TGTGCCAGCAGGGGGCGGGACAAAGGGGAAAAACTGTTTTTT
CDR3: CASRGRDKGEKLFF
D: NA
size: NA
V: TRBV6-5
J: TRBJ1-4

DNA: TGTGCCAGCAGCGAACAGCGGGGGAGGGAAGATACGCAGTATTTT
CDR3: CASSEQRGREDTQYF
D: TRBD2
size: NA
V: TRBV7-2
J: TRBJ2-3

DNA: TGTGCCAGCAGTTCAGTTTTAGGGGATGAAAAACTGTTTTTT
CDR3: CASSSVLGDEKLFF
D: NA
size: NA
V: TRBV6-5
J: TRBJ1-4

DNA: TGTGCCAGCAGTCCCGGGACACCTTTTGAAGCTTTCTTT
CDR3: CASSPGTPFEAFF
D: NA
size: NA
V: TRBV6-7
J: TRBJ1-1

DNA: TGCGCCAGCAGCCAACCTGGTCGCGGCAGGGGAGGTGAAAAACTGTTTTTT
CDR3: CASSQPGRGRGGEKLFF
D: NA
size: NA
V: TRBV4-1
J: TRBJ1-4

DNA: TGTGCCAGCAGCTACTACCGGGAAAATTCACCCCTCCACTTT
CDR3: CASSYYRENSPLHF
D: NA
size: once
V: TRBV7-2
J: TRBJ1-6

DNA: TGCGCCAGCAGCTTGGCCGGACAGTACGAGCAGTACTTC
CDR3: CASSLAGQYEQYF
D: NA
size: NA
V: TRBV5-1
J: TRBJ2-7

DNA: TGCGCCAGCAGCTTGGTGGCTAGCGGGGGGGCCGGGCAGTACTTC
CDR3: CASSLVASGGAGQYF
D: TRBD2
size: NA
V: TRBV5-1
J: TRBJ2-5

DNA: TGCGCCAGCAGCATACCCGACAACTCTGGAAACACCATATATTTT
CDR3: CASSIPDNSGNTIYF
D: NA
size: NA
V: TRBV5-1
J: TRBJ1-3

DNA: TGTGCCAGCAGCGTACAGGGACGTGTGAATGAGCAGTTCTTC
CDR3: CASSVQGRVNEQFF
D: NA
size: NA
V: TRBV9
J: TRBJ2-1

DNA: TGTGCCAGCAGCATACCGGACAGGGGCCGAAATGCAACTAATGAAAAACTGTTTTTT
CDR3: CASSIPDRGRNATNEKLFF
D: TRBD1
size: NA
V: TRBV7-8
J: TRBJ1-4

DNA: TGTGCCAGCAGCTTGGTACTAGCGGGGTATACAGATACGCAGTATTTT
CDR3: CASSLVLAGYTDTQYF
D: TRBD2
size: NA
V: TRBV5-6
J: TRBJ2-3

DNA: TGCGCCAGCAGCTTGGCGGGACTATACGAGCAGTACTTC
CDR3: CASSLAGLYEQYF
D: TRBD2
size: NA
V: TRBV5-1
J: TRBJ2-7

DNA: TGTGCCAGCAGTTACTCGATGGGGGCTGGCTCCTACGAGCAGTACTTC
CDR3: CASSYSMGAGSYEQYF
D: NA
size: NA
V: TRBV6-6
J: TRBJ2-7

DNA: TGTGCCAGCAGTTCCCCTACGGAGACCCAGTACTTC
CDR3: CASSSPTETQYF
D: NA
size: NA
V: TRBV28
J: TRBJ2-5

DNA: TGTGCCAGCAGCAGGACCGCAGGGGACCGGCATTTT
CDR3: CASSRTAGDRHF
D: NA
size: NA
V: TRBV28
J: TRBJ1-5

DNA: TGTGCCAGCAGCTCAAATGCAAATGATTGGGTTTACAATGAGCAGTTCTTC
CDR3: CASSSNANDWVYNEQFF
D: NA
size: NA
V: TRBV7-9
J: TRBJ2-1

DNA: TGCAGTGCAGGGATTGCGGGGGGGCAGTACTTC
CDR3: CSAGIAGGQYF
D: TRBD2
size: NA
V: TRBV20-1
J: TRBJ2-7

DNA: TGTGCCAGCAGTCCGGGACAGGGAGTCCTAGAGACCCAGTACTTC
CDR3: CASSPGQGVLETQYF
D: TRBD1
size: NA
V: TRBV2
J: TRBJ2-5

DNA: TGTGCCAGCAGCTTAGGGCTTATCAGAGGTCGAAATACGCAGTATTTT
CDR3: CASSLGLIRGRNTQYF
D: NA
size: NA
V: TRBV7-2
J: TRBJ2-3

DNA: TGTGCCAGTAGTATTGGACTAGCAGTAGATACGCAGTATTTT
CDR3: CASSIGLAVDTQYF
D: TRBD2
size: once
V: TRBV19
J: TRBJ2-3